This TCR beta chain stems from a study of beta chain features in type 1 diabetes. The V gene lost 1 base and the J gene lost 6 bases, with 10 bases spanning the gap. The V gene's germline CDR1 is GTSNPN and CDR2 SVGIG (reference sequence). The CDR3 length is 13 residues. As every portion of the isolated RNA was reverse transcribed, the sequencing read expressed TCRB transcripts. Repertoires were generated with immunoSEQ multiplex PCR, while TCRdb's copy carries only in-frame clones and drops some. The data contain about 370,000 clones, less than 15% of them seen just once; the ten biggest clones take up approximately 0.02%. Study-level points and caveats: In every one of the four CD4+ subsets, TCRB CDR3s were moderately but significantly shorter in Type 1 diabetes patients.

As regards this clone: Its antigen is unknown.

Sequences were obtained from naive CD4+ T cells from blood. The V call is TRBV30, the J call TRBJ1-5; D perhaps matches TRBD1 (5 bases). This receptor was obtained from a woman aged 18-35 years in good health. DNA of the CDR3: TGTGCCTGGAGTGCCAGGGAGGGTCAGCCCCAGCATTTT. Its translation: CAWSAREGQPQHF.